The 27 T cell receptor beta chains below were found in one sample sequenced in a study of beta chain features in type 1 diabetes. Antigen specificity for these receptors is unknown. Points from the study as a whole: Shortening of TCRB CDR3s, moderate but significant, appeared in all four CD4+ subsets of Type 1 diabetes patients.

Every bit of the isolated RNA underwent reverse transcription, so sequencing read expressed TCRB transcripts. Sequencing was performed with immunoSEQ multiplex PCR; in TCRdb, only in-frame clones are kept and a portion is missing. The sample includes some 290,000 clones, around 15% of them seen just once. Sequencing was performed on naive CD4+ T cells from blood. The receptors here all came from a man in his thirties or forties with type 1 diabetes.

This sequence joins TRBV29-1 and TRBJ2-3; D perhaps matches TRBD1 (6 bases). CDR1 and CDR2 (germline): SQVTM, ANQGSEA. CDR3 length: 15 residues. Trimming shortened V by 6 bases and J by 0 bases, and 16 bases separated the two germline ends. CDR3 in amino acids: CSVVDSPISTDTQYF. Written as DNA, the CDR3 is TGCAGCGTCGTGGACAGTCCAATTAGCACAGATACGCAGTATTTT.

This chain joins TRBV5-4 and TRBJ2-1; 7 nucleotides match TRBD1. Germline loops: CDR1 SGHNT, CDR2 YYREEE (reference sequence). Trimming at V came to 7 bases and at J to 10 bases, leaving 8 bases not matched to a gene. The length of the CDR3 is 12 residues. The CDR3 is CASGQQGKEQFF. Written as DNA, the CDR3 is TGTGCCAGCGGTCAACAGGGGAAGGAGCAGTTCTTC.

This clone was observed a handful of times. The V gene is TRBV5-6, the J gene TRBJ2-5; weak D call: TRBD1 (6 bases). In germline, CDR1 is SGHDT, CDR2 YYEEEE. V lost 0 bases and J 1 base, leaving 10 bases between the germline ends. The CDR3 contains 15 residues. This CDR3 is CASSLVGQSQETQYF. The CDR3 DNA follows: TGTGCCAGCAGCTTGGTTGGACAGTCCCAAGAGACCCAGTACTTC.

This clone occurred a few times. V gene TRBV5-6 combines with J gene TRBJ1-2, with unresolved D. Germline lookup yields CDR1 SGHDT and CDR2 YYEEEE. The CDR3 covers 17 residues. The V end lost 7 bases, the J end lost 5 bases, and 27 bases lay between the germline ends. CDR3 sequence: CASSLRMNQFSFYGYTF. In DNA, the CDR3 is TGTGCCAGCTCCCTTCGTATGAATCAGTTCTCTTTTTATGGCTACACCTTC.

V gene TRBV7-3 combines with J gene TRBJ2-1; 8 positions agree with TRBD2. Germline V CDR1 and CDR2: SGHTA, FQGTGA. The CDR3 sequence is 15 residues long. V dropped 2 bases and J dropped 1; count of bases not matched to a gene: 1. Written as DNA, the CDR3 is TGTGCCAGCAGCTTAGTAGCGGGATCCTACAATGAGCAGTTCTTC. As protein: CASSLVAGSYNEQFF.

The chain links TRBV9 to TRBJ2-5; 9 bases align to TRBD1. Germline assignment: CDR1 SGDLS and CDR2 YYNGEE. Trimming took 2 bases from V and 5 from J; bases not matched to a gene: 10. The CDR3 consists of 16 residues. This CDR3 reads CASSVSPGTGRETQYF. For the CDR3, the DNA is TGTGCCAGCAGCGTTAGCCCGGGGACAGGGAGGGAGACCCAGTACTTC.

This clone turned up a few times. The chain recombines TRBV7-9 with TRBJ2-7; weak D call: TRBD1 (6 bases). V was pared by 1 base and J by 3 bases, with 16 bases between. The CDR3 length is 16 residues. Germline V CDR1 and CDR2: SEHNR, FQNEAQ (reference sequence). CDR3 residues: CASSLGRGSSSYEQYF. CDR3 nucleotide sequence: TGTGCCAGCAGCTTAGGCAGGGGTTCGAGTAGCTACGAGCAGTACTTC.

The chain is built from TRBV28 and TRBJ2-5; TRBD1 aligns across 10 bases. Trimming removed 5 bases from V and 5 bases from J; junction bases left unmatched: 8. The CDR3 is 15 residues long. Germline V gives CDR1 MDHEN, CDR2 SYDVKM. DNA of the CDR3: TGTGCCAGCAGTCCTCCGGGACAGGGGTTGGAGACCCAGTACTTC. It yields the protein CASSPPGQGLETQYF.

The genes are TRBV6-6 and TRBJ2-1; tentatively, D is TRBD1 (6 bases). This CDR3 region has 14 residues. The germline V gene encodes CDR1 MNHNY and CDR2 SVGAGI (reference sequence). V lost 6 bases to trimming and J lost 5 bases, with 14 bases between them. The CDR3 here is CASSPLGQNNEQFF. CDR3 DNA sequence: TGTGCCAGCAGCCCCCTCGGACAGAACAATGAGCAGTTCTTC.

The rearrangement uses TRBV4-2 and TRBJ2-1; a possible D gene is TRBD2 (5 bases). Per the germline V gene, CDR1 is LGHNA and CDR2 is YNFKEQ. Deletions cut 6 bases from V and 8 bases from J, with 14 bases between. This CDR3 is 13 amino acids long. The CDR3 protein is CASSPEGMDEQFF. The CDR3, as DNA: TGTGCCAGCAGTCCAGAGGGCATGGATGAGCAGTTCTTC.

This clone was seen only a few times. The J gene is TRBJ2-7, the V gene TRBV29-1; no clear D. The CDR3 spans 11 residues. V was cut by 4 bases and J by 3 bases, with 7 bases left in between. Per the germline V gene, CDR1 is SQVTM and CDR2 is ANQGSEA. For the CDR3, the DNA is TGCAGCGTTGCTATTAACTACGAGCAGTACTTC. Residues: CSVAINYEQYF.

The chain couples TRBV30 to TRBJ2-4, with 9 nucleotides matching TRBD1. Germline CDR1 is GTSNPN and CDR2 is SVGIG (reference sequence). Trimming cost V 2 bases and J 8 bases; bases outside gene matches: 13. The CDR3 length is 16 residues. The CDR3 sequence: CAWSSLTGQGRYIQYF. DNA for the CDR3: TGTGCCTGGAGTTCTTTAACGGGACAGGGAAGATACATTCAGTACTTC.

To note about this clone: Germline is not matched at one junction end, which may reflect a read error. The chain combines TRBV7-9 with TRBJ2-1, with TRBD2 matching 9 bases. The germline CDR1 and CDR2 sequences are SEHNR and FQNEAQ (reference sequence). CDR3 length: 11 amino acids. CDR3 nucleotides: TGTGCCAGCAGCGTAGCGGGAGTGGAGTTCTTC. This gives the protein CASSVAGVEFF.

The chain combines TRBV10-3 with TRBJ1-5; D possibly corresponds to TRBD1 (5 bases). CDR3 length: 15 amino acids. Germline V gene sequence: CDR1 ENHRY, CDR2 SYGVKD. The V gene lost 10 bases and the J gene lost 1 base, with 17 bases spanning the gap. CDR3 protein: CATRVAGDSNQPQHF. The CDR3 DNA sequence: TGTGCCACCCGCGTGGCGGGGGACAGCAATCAGCCCCAGCATTTT.

This clone was recorded a few times. The CDR3 is CASSLGGRVGYSGANVLTF. As DNA, the CDR3 is TGTGCCAGCAGCTTGGGAGGTAGAGTAGGATACTCTGGGGCCAACGTCCTGACTTTC. This chain links TRBV5-4 with TRBJ2-6; D gene uncertain. Germline CDR1 SGHNT, CDR2 YYREEE (reference sequence). This CDR3 has 19 amino acids. Trimming took off 0 bases at V and 0 bases at J, with 16 bases between the two ends. The whole variable domain, filled in from reference TRBV5-4 and TRBJ2-6, reads ETGVTQSPTHLIKTRGQQVTLRCSSQSGHNTVSWYQQALGQGPQFIFQYYREEENGRGNFPPRFSGLQFPNYSSELNVNALELDDSALYLCASSLGGRVGYSGANVLTFGAGSRLTVL.

This clone was counted a few times. The J gene is TRBJ2-5, the V gene TRBV9; D unclear. The CDR3 runs to 15 residues. V was cut by 0 bases and J by 5 bases, with 14 bases left in between. Germline V gene data show CDR1 as SGDLS and CDR2 as YYNGEE. The CDR3 DNA reads as TGTGCCAGCAGCGTAGGAGCGACCTCACGGGAGACCCAGTACTTC. It encodes CASSVGATSRETQYF. The whole variable domain, filled in from reference TRBV9 and TRBJ2-5, reads DSGVTQTPKHLITATGQRVTLRCSPRSGDLSVYWYQQSLDQGLQFLIQYYNGEERAKGNILERFSAQQFPDLHSELNLSSLELGDSALYFCASSVGATSRETQYFGPGTRLLVL.

This rearrangement joins TRBV4-3 to TRBJ1-2; weak D call: TRBD1 (5 bases). The germline gives CDR1 LGHNA, CDR2 YSLEER. The V gene lost 2 bases and the J gene lost 4 bases, with 17 bases spanning the gap. The CDR3 has 16 amino acids. CDR3 in amino acids: CASSQSKQVPLYGYTF. CDR3 coding DNA: TGCGCCAGCAGCCAATCTAAACAGGTGCCCCTCTATGGCTACACCTTC.

The V and J genes are TRBV15 and TRBJ2-5, with 10 bases aligning to TRBD1. Trimming at V came to 5 bases and at J to 1 base, leaving 7 bases not matched to a gene. Per germline, CDR1 LNHNV and CDR2 YYDKDF (reference sequence). The CDR3 loop spans 16 amino acids. The CDR3 region has the DNA TGTGCCACCAGCGAACCGGGACAGGGGCTCCAAGAGACCCAGTACTTC. Its protein product is CATSEPGQGLQETQYF.

The genes are TRBV2 and TRBJ2-7, with 11 bases fitting TRBD2. Germline V gene lookup returns CDR1 SNHLY and CDR2 FYNNEI. V shed 7 bases and J 2 bases; nucleotides not matched to a gene: 4. CDR3 length: 14 residues. The CDR3 coding sequence is TGTGCCAGCACCTCGGGACTAGCGGCCTACGAGCAGTACTTC. It encodes CASTSGLAAYEQYF.

This clone was counted a few times. This chain connects TRBV7-7 to TRBJ2-3; 8 nucleotides align to TRBD2. The CDR3 contains 13 residues. CDR1 SSHAT and CDR2 FNYEAQ come from the germline V gene (reference sequence). V trimming: 8 bases; J trimming: 6 bases; junction bases outside the gene matches: 7. CDR3 sequence: CASGNGGADTQYF. For the CDR3, the DNA is TGTGCCAGCGGCAACGGGGGGGCGGATACGCAGTATTTT.

The genes are TRBV18 and TRBJ2-2; tentative D call: TRBD2 (5 bases). Germline V lookup: CDR1 KGHSH, CDR2 LQKENI. The CDR3 totals 15 residues. The V end lost 1 base, the J end lost 3 bases, and 9 bases lay between the germline ends. For the CDR3, the DNA is TGTGCCAGCTCACCACTAATTAGCGACACCGGGGAGCTGTTTTTT. Translated, it gives CASSPLISDTGELFF.

This clone came up a few times. The rearrangement joins TRBV2 to TRBJ1-1; D gene unclear. The germline V gene encodes CDR1 SNHLY and CDR2 FYNNEI. The CDR3 is made up of 14 amino acids. Trimming pared 2 bases from V and 2 bases from J, leaving 9 bases between. The CDR3 coding sequence is TGTGCCAGCAGTGAACGGGTATCCAACACTGAAGCTTTCTTT. Translation gives CASSERVSNTEAFF.

For this clone: An end of the junction does not agree with germline; a read error may underlie this. The chain joins TRBV5-4 to TRBJ2-1; 8 positions agree with TRBD2. Germline V gene lookup returns CDR1 SGHNT and CDR2 YYREEE (reference sequence). This CDR3 has 14 residues. The DNA of the CDR3 is TGCGCCAGCAGCCAAGCCGCGGGAGGTGGTGAGCAGTTCTTC. The encoded protein is CASSQAAGGGEQFF.

The V call is TRBV5-4, the J call TRBJ2-2; 7 bases fit TRBD1. The CDR3 is 14 residues long. V was pared by 7 bases and J by 6 bases, with 9 bases of the junction left unmatched. From germline, CDR1 is SGHNT and CDR2 YYREEE (reference sequence). CDR3 sequence (DNA): TGTGCCAGCGTCGAGGCAGGGGGTGCCGGGGAGCTGTTTTTT. Amino acids: CASVEAGGAGELFF.

CDR3 sequence (DNA): TGTGCCAGCAGTTCGGACTGGCGTCAGTTCTTC. This translates into CASSSDWRQFF. The rearrangement joins TRBV28 to TRBJ2-1, with a weak D call TRBD2 (5 bases). The V and J ends lost 4 bases and 13 bases respectively, with 11 bases between them. The CDR3 sequence is 11 residues long. Germline CDR1 and CDR2: MDHEN and SYDVKM.

The V gene is TRBV28, the J gene TRBJ1-5; possibly TRBD1 for D (6 bases). V was clipped by 3 bases and J by 1 base, with 10 bases between them. Germline CDR1 is MDHEN and CDR2 is SYDVKM. There are 15 residues in the CDR3. As DNA, the CDR3 is TGTGCCAGCAGTTTGGGGGGGCAGAGCAATCAGCCCCAGCATTTT. Translating gives CASSLGGQSNQPQHF.

The chain recombines TRBV25-1 with TRBJ1-2; D possibly corresponds to TRBD1 (5 bases). This CDR3 comprises 15 residues. V lost 6 bases to trimming and J lost 3 bases, with 17 bases between them. In germline, CDR1 is MGHDK, CDR2 SYGVNS. Here the CDR3 DNA reads TGTGCCAGCAGAGCCCAGGGTTTGTTTCACTATGGCTACACCTTC. This sequence encodes CASRAQGLFHYGYTF.